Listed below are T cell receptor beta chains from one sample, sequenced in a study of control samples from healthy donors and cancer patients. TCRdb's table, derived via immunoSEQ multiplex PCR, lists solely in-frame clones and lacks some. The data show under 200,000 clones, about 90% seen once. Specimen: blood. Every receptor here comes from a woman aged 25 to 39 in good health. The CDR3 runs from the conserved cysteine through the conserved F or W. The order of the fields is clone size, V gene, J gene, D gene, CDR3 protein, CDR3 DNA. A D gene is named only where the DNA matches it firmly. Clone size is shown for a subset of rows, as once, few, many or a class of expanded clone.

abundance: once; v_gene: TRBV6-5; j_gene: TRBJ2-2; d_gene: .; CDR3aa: CASSHRDTNTGELFF; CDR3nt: TGTGCCAGCAGCCACCGGGACACTAACACCGGGGAGCTGTTTTTT
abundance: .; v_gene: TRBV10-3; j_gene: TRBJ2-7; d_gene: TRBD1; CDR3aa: CAISSGQLEYEQYF; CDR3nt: TGTGCCATCAGTTCGGGACAGCTAGAATACGAGCAGTACTTC
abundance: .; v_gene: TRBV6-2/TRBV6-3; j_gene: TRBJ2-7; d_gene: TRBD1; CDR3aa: CASSFERLRTGASYEQYF; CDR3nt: TGTGCCAGCAGTTTCGAAAGGCTCCGGACAGGCGCCTCCTACGAGCAGTACTTC
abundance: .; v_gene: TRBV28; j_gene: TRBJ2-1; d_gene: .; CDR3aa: CASSSPAAYNEQFF; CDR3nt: TGTGCCAGCAGCTCCCCAGCGGCCTACAATGAGCAGTTCTTC
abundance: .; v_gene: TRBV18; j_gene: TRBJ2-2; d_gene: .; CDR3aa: CASSGDSRTGELFF; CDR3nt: TGTGCCAGCTCAGGAGACTCCCGCACCGGGGAGCTGTTTTTT
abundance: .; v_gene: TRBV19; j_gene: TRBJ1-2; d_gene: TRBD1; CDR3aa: CASGTQQGNGYTF; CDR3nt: TGTGCCAGTGGGACCCAACAGGGGAATGGCTACACCTTC
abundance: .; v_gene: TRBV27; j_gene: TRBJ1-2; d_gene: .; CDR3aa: CASSRRALDGYTF; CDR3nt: TGTGCCAGCAGTAGGAGGGCCCTTGATGGCTACACCTTC
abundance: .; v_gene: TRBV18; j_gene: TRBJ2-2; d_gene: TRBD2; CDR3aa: CASRSSGGNTGELFF; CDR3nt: TGTGCCAGCCGCTCTAGCGGGGGGAACACCGGGGAGCTGTTTTTT
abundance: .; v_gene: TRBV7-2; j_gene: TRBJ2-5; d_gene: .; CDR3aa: CASSLEHRQETQYF; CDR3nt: TGTGCCAGCAGCTTAGAACACAGACAAGAGACCCAGTACTTC
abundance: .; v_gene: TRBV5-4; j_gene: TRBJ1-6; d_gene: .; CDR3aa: CASSPQETSSYNSPLHF; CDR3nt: TGTGCCAGCAGCCCCCAGGAGACTAGCTCCTATAATTCACCCCTCCACTTT
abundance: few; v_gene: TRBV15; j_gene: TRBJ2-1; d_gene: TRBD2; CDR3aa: CATSRESSGRSYNEQFF; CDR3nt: TGTGCCACCAGCAGAGAGAGTAGCGGGAGGTCCTACAATGAGCAGTTCTTC
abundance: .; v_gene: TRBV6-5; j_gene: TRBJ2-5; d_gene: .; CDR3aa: CASSYTQGGQETQYF; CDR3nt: TGTGCCAGCAGTTACACCCAAGGGGGGCAAGAGACCCAGTACTTC
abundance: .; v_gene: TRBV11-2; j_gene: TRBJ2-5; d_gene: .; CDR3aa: CASSWGTPLQETQYF; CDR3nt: TGTGCCAGCAGCTGGGGGACTCCCCTCCAAGAGACCCAGTACTTC
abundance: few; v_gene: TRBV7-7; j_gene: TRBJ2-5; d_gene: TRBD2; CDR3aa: CASSGGLVWRETQYF; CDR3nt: TGTGCTAGCAGCGGAGGACTAGTTTGGCGAGAGACCCAGTACTTC
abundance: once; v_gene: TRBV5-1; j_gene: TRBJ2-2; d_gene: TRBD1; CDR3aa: CASSLTLQGAGTGELFF; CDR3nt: TGCGCCAGCAGCTTGACACTACAGGGGGCAGGCACCGGGGAGCTGTTTTTT
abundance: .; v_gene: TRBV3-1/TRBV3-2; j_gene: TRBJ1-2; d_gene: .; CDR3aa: CASSQEGGGYTF; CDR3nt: TGTGCCAGCAGCCAAGAAGGAGGGGGCTACACCTTC
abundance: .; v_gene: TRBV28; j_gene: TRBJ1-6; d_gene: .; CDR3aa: CASSSSDGGVHF; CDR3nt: TGTGCCAGCAGTTCATCCGACGGTGGGGTCCACTTT
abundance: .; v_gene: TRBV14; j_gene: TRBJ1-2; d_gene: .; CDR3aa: CASSGTSANYGYTF; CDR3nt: TGTGCCAGCAGCGGGACATCGGCTAACTATGGCTACACCTTC
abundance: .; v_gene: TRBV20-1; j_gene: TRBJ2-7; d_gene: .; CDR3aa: CSASSTYEQYF; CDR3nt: TGCAGTGCTTCCTCGACCTACGAGCAGTACTTC
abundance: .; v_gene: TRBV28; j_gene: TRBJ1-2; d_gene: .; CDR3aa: CASSPDPTGTGYTF; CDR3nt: TGTGCCAGCAGTCCCGACCCGACAGGCACCGGCTACACCTTC
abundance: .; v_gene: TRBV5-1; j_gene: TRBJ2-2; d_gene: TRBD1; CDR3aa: CASSRDRGNDGELFF; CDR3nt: TGCGCCAGCAGCCGGGACAGGGGGAACGACGGGGAGCTGTTTTTT
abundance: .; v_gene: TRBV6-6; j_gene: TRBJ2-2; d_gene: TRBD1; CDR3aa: CASKGQGNTGELFF; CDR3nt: TGTGCCAGCAAGGGACAGGGTAACACCGGGGAGCTGTTTTTT
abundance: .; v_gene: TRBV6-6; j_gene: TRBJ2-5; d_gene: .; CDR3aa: CASTAPPAASAKTQYF; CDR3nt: TGTGCCAGCACCGCTCCCCCCGCGGCTAGCGCGAAGACCCAGTACTTC
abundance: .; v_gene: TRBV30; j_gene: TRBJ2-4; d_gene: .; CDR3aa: CAWSWMGRLHF; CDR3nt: TGTGCCTGGAGTTGGATGGGCCGTCTCCACTTC
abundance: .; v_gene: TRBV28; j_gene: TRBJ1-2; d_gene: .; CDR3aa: CASLGHRGTNYGYTF; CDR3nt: TGTGCCAGCCTTGGGCATCGGGGAACTAACTATGGCTACACCTTC
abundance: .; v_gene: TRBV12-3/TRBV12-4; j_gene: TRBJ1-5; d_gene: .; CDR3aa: CASSFPGLQPQHF; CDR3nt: TGTGCCAGCAGTTTTCCGGGGCTTCAGCCCCAGCATTTT
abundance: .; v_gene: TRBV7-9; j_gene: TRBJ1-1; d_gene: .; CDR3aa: CASSFGDTEAFF; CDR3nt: TGTGCCAGCAGCTTCGGGGACACTGAAGCTTTCTTT
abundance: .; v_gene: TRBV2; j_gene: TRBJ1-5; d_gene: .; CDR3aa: CASSEAPGGNQPQHF; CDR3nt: TGTGCCAGCAGTGAAGCGCCGGGGGGGAATCAGCCCCAGCATTTT
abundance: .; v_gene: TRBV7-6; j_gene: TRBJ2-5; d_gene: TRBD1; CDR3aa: CASSRRPGQTEQETQYF; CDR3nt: TGTGCCAGCAGCCGACGGCCGGGACAGACAGAACAAGAGACCCAGTACTTC
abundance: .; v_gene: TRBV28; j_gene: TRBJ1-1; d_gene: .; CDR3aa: CASSSANQVGNTEAFF; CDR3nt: TGTGCCAGCAGTTCGGCCAACCAGGTGGGAAACACTGAAGCTTTCTTT
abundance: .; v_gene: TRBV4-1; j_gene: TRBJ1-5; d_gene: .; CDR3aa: CASSQEWTLDPFGNQPQHF; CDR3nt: TGCGCCAGCAGCCAAGAATGGACCCTAGACCCTTTTGGCAATCAGCCCCAGCATTTT
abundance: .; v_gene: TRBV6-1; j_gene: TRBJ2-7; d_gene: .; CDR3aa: CASSEPGNSYEQYF; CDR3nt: TGTGCCAGCAGTGAGCCGGGCAACTCCTACGAGCAGTACTTC
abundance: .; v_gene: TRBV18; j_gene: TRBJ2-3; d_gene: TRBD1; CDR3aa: CASSRQTGGGTDTQYF; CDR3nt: TGTGCCAGCTCACGTCAGACAGGGGGTGGCACAGATACGCAGTATTTT
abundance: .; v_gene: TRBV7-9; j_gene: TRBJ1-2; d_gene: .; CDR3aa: CASSLEWGYTF; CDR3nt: TGTGCCAGCAGCTTAGAGTGGGGCTACACCTTC
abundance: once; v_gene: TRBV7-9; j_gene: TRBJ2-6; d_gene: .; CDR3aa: CASSPTPGSGANVLTF; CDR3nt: TGTGCCAGCAGCCCAACGCCGGGGTCTGGGGCCAACGTCCTGACTTTC
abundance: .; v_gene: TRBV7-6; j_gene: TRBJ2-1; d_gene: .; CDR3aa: CASSPSSGTYNEQFF; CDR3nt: TGTGCCAGCAGCCCAAGTAGCGGAACCTACAATGAGCAGTTCTTC
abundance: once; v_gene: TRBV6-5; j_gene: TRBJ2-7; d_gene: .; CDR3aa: CASSYSFGTQYEQYF; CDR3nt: TGTGCCAGCAGTTACTCTTTCGGGACCCAGTACGAGCAGTACTTC
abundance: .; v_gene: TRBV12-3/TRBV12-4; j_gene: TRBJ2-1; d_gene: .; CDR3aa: CASSTGLSNEQFF; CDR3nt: TGTGCCAGCAGTACTGGACTTTCCAATGAGCAGTTCTTC
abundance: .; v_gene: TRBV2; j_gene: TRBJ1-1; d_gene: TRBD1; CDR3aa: CASSDLGTVHTEAFF; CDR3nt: TGTGCCAGCAGCGACTTAGGGACAGTCCACACTGAAGCTTTCTTT
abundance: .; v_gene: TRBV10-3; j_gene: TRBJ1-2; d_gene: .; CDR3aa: CAIEEGGKGNYGYTF; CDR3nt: TGTGCCATTGAGGAAGGGGGGAAAGGCAACTATGGCTACACCTTC
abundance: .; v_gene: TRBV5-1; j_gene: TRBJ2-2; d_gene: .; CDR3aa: CASSSPMNTGELFF; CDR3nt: TGCGCCAGCAGCTCCCCAATGAACACCGGGGAGCTGTTTTTT
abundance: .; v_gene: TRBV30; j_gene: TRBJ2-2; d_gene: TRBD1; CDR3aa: CAWSPRDRASKFTNTGELFF; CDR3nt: TGTGCCTGGAGTCCCAGGGACAGAGCTTCGAAGTTTACGAACACCGGGGAGCTGTTTTTT
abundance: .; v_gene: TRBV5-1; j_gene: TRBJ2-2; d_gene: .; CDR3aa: CASRPSRHAPPGELFF; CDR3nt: TGCGCCAGCAGACCCTCGAGGCACGCCCCCCCCGGGGAGCTGTTTTTT
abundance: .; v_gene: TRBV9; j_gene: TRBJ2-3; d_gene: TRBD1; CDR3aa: CASSVARQGTQYF; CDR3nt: TGTGCCAGCAGCGTAGCTCGACAGGGTACGCAGTATTTT
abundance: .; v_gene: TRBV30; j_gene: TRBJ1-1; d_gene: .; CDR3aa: CACRQYTEAFF; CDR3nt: TGTGCCTGTCGACAGTACACTGAAGCTTTCTTT
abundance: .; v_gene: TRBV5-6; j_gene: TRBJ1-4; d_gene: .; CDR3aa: CASSSKVGGELIF; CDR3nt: TGTGCCAGCAGCTCTAAGGTTGGGGGGGAACTGATTTTT
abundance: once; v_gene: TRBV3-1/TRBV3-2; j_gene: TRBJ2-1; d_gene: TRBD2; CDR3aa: CASSPLAGASNEQFF; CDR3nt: TGTGCCAGCAGTCCTCTAGCGGGAGCCTCCAATGAGCAGTTCTTC
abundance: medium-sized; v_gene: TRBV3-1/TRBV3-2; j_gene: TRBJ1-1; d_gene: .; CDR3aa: CASSPSTGRGAFF; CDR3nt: TGTGCCAGCAGCCCTTCCACAGGGCGTGGAGCTTTCTTT
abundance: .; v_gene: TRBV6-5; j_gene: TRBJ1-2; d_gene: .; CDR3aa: CASTETAGGYTF; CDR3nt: TGTGCCAGCACCGAGACTGCGGGTGGCTACACCTTC
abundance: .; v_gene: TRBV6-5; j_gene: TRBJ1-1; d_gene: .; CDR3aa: CASSYFEDNTEAFF; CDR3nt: TGTGCCAGCAGTTACTTTGAAGATAACACTGAAGCTTTCTTT
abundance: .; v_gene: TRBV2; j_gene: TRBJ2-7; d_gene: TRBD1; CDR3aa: CASSTGGHEQYF; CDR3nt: TGTGCCAGCAGTACAGGGGGCCACGAGCAGTACTTC
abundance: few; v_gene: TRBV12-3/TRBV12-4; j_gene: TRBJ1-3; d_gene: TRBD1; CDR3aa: CASSFANRGSIYF; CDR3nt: TGTGCCAGCAGTTTCGCGAACAGGGGTTCCATATATTTT
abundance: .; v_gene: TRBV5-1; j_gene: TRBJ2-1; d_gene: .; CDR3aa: CASSLTPNIPNEQFF; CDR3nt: TGCGCCAGCAGCCTGACTCCAAACATCCCTAATGAGCAGTTCTTC
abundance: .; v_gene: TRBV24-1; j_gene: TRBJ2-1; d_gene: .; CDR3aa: CATSPGPSTNEQFF; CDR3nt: TGTGCCACCAGCCCCGGACCAAGTACCAATGAGCAGTTCTTC